The clone carrying this T cell receptor (beta chain) has only one observation. The data originate from a study of blood T cell repertoires in COVID-19. About the study: Specimens from acute and convalescent COVID-19 originated in the United States, Italy and Spain. T cells, B-cell-depleted T cells, or PBMCs supplied cDNA or gDNA.

CDR1 and CDR2 from the germline V gene are MGHRA and YSYEKL. The CDR3 consists of 14 residues. V dropped 0 bases and J dropped 3 bases, with 8 bases sitting between them. The authors' processing: Reference gene primer amplification in the assay estimated nucleated cell counts. Some clones are missing from TCRdb's copy, which holds only in-frame ones; the method was immunoSEQ multiplex PCR. Clone size and V and J calls were adopted from that table, with D and trimming inferred from the DNA. This table holds about 140,000 clones, roughly 85% found once. The receptor comes from a man aged 60 to 75 with acute or convalescent COVID-19. Sequenced material: peripheral blood. The chain carries TRBV4-1 and TRBJ1-2; D unresolved. CDR3 DNA: TGCGCCAGCAGCCAAGAGGAGGGAGACTATGGCTACACCTTC. Translated: CASSQEEGDYGYTF.